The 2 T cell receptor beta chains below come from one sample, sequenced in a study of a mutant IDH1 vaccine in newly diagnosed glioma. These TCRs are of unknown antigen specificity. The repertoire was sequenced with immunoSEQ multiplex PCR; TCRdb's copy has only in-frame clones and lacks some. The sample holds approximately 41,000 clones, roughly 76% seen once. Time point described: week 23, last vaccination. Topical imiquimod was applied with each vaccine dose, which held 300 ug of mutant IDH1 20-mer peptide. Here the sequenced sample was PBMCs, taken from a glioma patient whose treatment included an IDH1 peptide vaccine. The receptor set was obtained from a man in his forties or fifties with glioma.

In nucleotides, the CDR3 is TGTGCCAGCAGTTACGGCCCGGTGGATGGCTACACCTTC. The encoded protein is CASSYGPVDGYTF. The V and J genes are TRBV6-5 and TRBJ1-2; no clear D. Deletions cut 2 bases from V and 6 bases from J, with 10 bases between. Germline V gives CDR1 MNHEY, CDR2 SVGAGI. The length of the CDR3 is 13 residues.

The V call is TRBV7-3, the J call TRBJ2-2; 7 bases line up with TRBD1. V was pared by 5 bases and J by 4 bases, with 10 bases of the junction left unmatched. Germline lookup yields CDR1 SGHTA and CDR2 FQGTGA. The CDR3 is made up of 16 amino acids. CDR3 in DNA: TGTGCCAGCAGCCCCGAGACAGGGTCAGGCACCGGGGAGCTGTTTTTT. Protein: CASSPETGSGTGELFF.